This TCR beta chain was obtained from a study of T cell repertoires in cytomegalovirus infection. Study information: Both a matching HLA type and CMV infection were indicated by public TCR beta signatures.

A word on this clonotype: Its target is unknown.

The germline V and J ends were trimmed by 3 bases and 3 bases, with 12 bases remaining between them. CDR3 length equals 14 residues. From germline, CDR1 is MDHEN and CDR2 SYDVKM. Each CDR3 protein is one row after TCRdb ran MiXCR on the reads. The repertoire holds approximately 500,000 distinct CDR3 sequences, more than 15% seen once, with approximately 24% in the top ten. Findings and limits, study-wide: The study found HLA-C-restricted CMV-specific TCR beta clonotypes dominating the ex vivo response. The cumulative frequency of public TCR beta families distinguished individuals who carried CMV together with the relevant HLA.

The receptor was isolated from a human donor in good health (CMV status not recorded). Some clones in this sample may be carry-over from other donors' samples. The V gene is TRBV28, the J gene TRBJ2-7; maybe TRBD1 (7 bases). The sequencing sample was made of CD8+ T cells from PBMCs. CDR3 loop: CASSLFRGDYEQYF. The DNA of the CDR3 is TGTGCCAGCAGTTTGTTCAGGGGGGACTACGAGCAGTACTTC.